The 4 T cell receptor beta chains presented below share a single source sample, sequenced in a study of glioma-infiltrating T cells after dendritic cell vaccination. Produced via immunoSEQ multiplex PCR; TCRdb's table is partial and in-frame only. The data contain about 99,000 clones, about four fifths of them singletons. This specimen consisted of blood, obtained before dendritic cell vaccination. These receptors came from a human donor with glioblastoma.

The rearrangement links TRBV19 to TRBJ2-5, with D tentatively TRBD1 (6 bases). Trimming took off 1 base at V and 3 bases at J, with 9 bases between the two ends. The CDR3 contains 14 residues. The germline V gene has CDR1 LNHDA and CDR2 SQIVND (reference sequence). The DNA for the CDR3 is TGTGCCAGTAGTATAGGAGGGGGAGAAGAGACCCAGTACTTC. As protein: CASSIGGGEETQYF.

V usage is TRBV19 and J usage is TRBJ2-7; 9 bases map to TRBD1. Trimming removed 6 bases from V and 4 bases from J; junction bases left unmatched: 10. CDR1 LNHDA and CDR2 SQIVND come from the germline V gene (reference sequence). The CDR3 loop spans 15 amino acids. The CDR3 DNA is TGTGCCAGTAGACCTGGGATGACAGGGGGGTACGAGCAGTACTTC. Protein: CASRPGMTGGYEQYF. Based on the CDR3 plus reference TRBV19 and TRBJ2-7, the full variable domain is DGGITQSPKYLFRKEGQNVTLSCEQNLNHDAMYWYRQDPGQGLRLIYYSQIVNDFQKGDIAEGYSVSREKKESFPLTVTSAQKNPTAFYLCASRPGMTGGYEQYFGPGTRLTVT.

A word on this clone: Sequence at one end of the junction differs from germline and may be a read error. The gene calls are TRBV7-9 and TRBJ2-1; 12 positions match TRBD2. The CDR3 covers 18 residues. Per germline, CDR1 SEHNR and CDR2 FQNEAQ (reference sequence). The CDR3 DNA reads TGTGCCAGCAGCCCACCCCCTCGGCTAGCGGGGGGGCTAAATGAGCAGCTCTTC. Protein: CASSPPPRLAGGLNEQLF.

The CDR3 is CASARQSSYEQYF. Here the CDR3 DNA reads TGTGCCAGCGCGAGACAGAGCTCCTACGAGCAGTACTTC. The chain links TRBV19 to TRBJ2-7; D possibly corresponds to TRBD1 (5 bases). The germline V and J ends were trimmed by 9 bases and 0 bases, with 12 bases remaining between them. Germline CDR1 LNHDA, CDR2 SQIVND (reference sequence). This CDR3 has 13 amino acids.